A single sample gave rise to the 24 T cell receptor beta chains below, sequenced in a study of T cell repertoires in cytomegalovirus infection. Their cognate antigens are unknown. One entry per CDR3 protein, called by TCRdb with MiXCR from the reads. The table includes 140,000 to 150,000 distinct CDR3 sequences, more than 25% detected once. The sample in question was CD8+ T cells from cultured PBMCs, obtained from culture after CMV antigen stimulation. The receptors shown here come from a human donor in good health (CMV status not recorded). Some clones in this sample may be carry-over from other donors' samples.

This clonotype was seen repeatedly, ten times or more. This chain links TRBV7-9 with TRBJ2-1; D is unresolved. The CDR3 has 15 amino acids. Germline assignment: CDR1 SEHNR and CDR2 FQNEAQ (reference sequence). Between the trimmed V and J ends, which lost 5 bases and 3 bases, there was a span of 14 bases. The CDR3 DNA reads TGTGCCAGCAGCGCCGGGCCGGCCGGCTACAATGAGCAGTTCTTC. Its translation is CASSAGPAGYNEQFF.

The chain links TRBV6-5 to TRBJ2-7; D is ambiguous. The CDR3 spans 11 residues. In germline, CDR1 is MNHEY, CDR2 SVGAGI. Trimming stripped 6 bases from V and 7 bases from J, with 10 bases between. The CDR3 nucleotides are TGTGCCAGCAGAAGGGAAGGGGAGCAGTACTTC. It yields the protein CASRREGEQYF.

The sample holds a few counts of this clonotype. This could be a read error, since a much larger clone is one nucleotide away. The rearrangement links TRBV7-2 to TRBJ2-1; D not resolved. There are 12 residues in the CDR3. From germline, CDR1 is SGHTA and CDR2 FQGNSA. V lost 4 bases and J 3 bases, leaving 4 bases between the germline ends. The CDR3 DNA sequence: TGTGCCAGCAGCTCGATCTACAATGAGCAGTTCTTC. This sequence encodes CASSSIYNEQFF.

The genes are TRBV7-6 and TRBJ2-7; 11 bases map to TRBD1. Germline lookup yields CDR1 SGHVS and CDR2 FNYEAQ. Losses at the gene ends were 1 base for V and 6 bases for J; bases not matched to a gene: 5. The CDR3 totals 15 residues. For the CDR3, the DNA is TGTGCCAGCAGCTTAGGAGGACAGGGGGCAGTCGAGCAGTACTTC. Protein: CASSLGGQGAVEQYF.

V gene TRBV6-8 combines with J gene TRBJ2-5; a possible D gene is TRBD1 (5 bases). CDR3 length: 17 residues. CDR1 is MNHGY, CDR2 SAAAGT, per germline. V lost 6 bases and J 2 bases, leaving 22 bases between the germline ends. The CDR3 loop reads CASSPLVTRVRQETQYF. The CDR3, as DNA: TGTGCCAGCAGCCCGCTTGTAACCAGGGTGAGGCAAGAGACCCAGTACTTC.

Ten or more counts support this clonotype. This rearrangement joins TRBV7-2 to TRBJ2-7; either TRBD1 or TRBD2 may supply D (5 bases each). V gave up 4 bases and J gave up 3 bases, with 19 bases separating them. CDR3 length: 16 amino acids. In germline, CDR1 is SGHTA, CDR2 FQGNSA. This CDR3 is CASSSLSWDGHYEQYF. The CDR3 DNA is TGTGCCAGCAGCTCGCTATCGTGGGACGGACACTACGAGCAGTACTTC.

The chain is built from TRBV10-3 and TRBJ1-2; D gene unclear. Germline V gene data show CDR1 as ENHRY and CDR2 as SYGVKD. The CDR3 runs to 16 residues. The V gene lost 0 bases and the J gene lost 8 bases, with 19 bases spanning the gap. The CDR3 sequence is CAISESGGGPAGGYTF. Here the CDR3 DNA reads TGTGCCATCAGTGAGTCGGGTGGTGGCCCAGCGGGAGGCTACACCTTC.

The chain couples TRBV19 to TRBJ1-5, with D perhaps TRBD1 (5 bases). There are 14 residues in the CDR3. CDR1 and CDR2 from the germline V gene are LNHDA and SQIVND (reference sequence). With 4 bases removed from V and 4 bases from J, the gap between germline ends came to 11 bases. The CDR3 region is CASSTGGGNQPQHF. CDR3 nucleotides: TGTGCCAGTAGTACTGGGGGTGGGAATCAGCCCCAGCATTTT.

This clonotype was seen a handful of times. The J gene is TRBJ2-3, the V gene TRBV9; D perhaps matches TRBD2 (6 bases). The ends were cut back, 0 bases at V and 0 bases at J, with 8 bases in the middle. The CDR3 totals 15 residues. Germline V gene data show CDR1 as SGDLS and CDR2 as YYNGEE. The CDR3 protein is CASSVGLASTDTQYF. In DNA form, the CDR3 reads TGTGCCAGCAGCGTAGGCCTAGCGAGCACAGATACGCAGTATTTT.

This clonotype was counted many times. This CDR3 is CASSQGGAASYEQYF. The CDR3 coding sequence is TGCGCCAGCAGCCAAGGAGGGGCAGCTTCCTACGAGCAGTACTTC. The rearrangement joins TRBV4-1 to TRBJ2-7; possibly TRBD1 or TRBD2 for D (5 bases each). The CDR3 consists of 15 residues. The germline V and J ends were trimmed by 1 base and 1 base, with 11 bases remaining between them. Germline CDR1 reads MGHRA; CDR2 reads YSYEKL.

This clonotype occurred a few times. This chain uses TRBV4-1 with TRBJ1-1; D not certain. V gave up 0 bases and J gave up 5 bases, with 13 bases separating them. In germline, CDR1 is MGHRA, CDR2 YSYEKL. The CDR3 has 15 amino acids. The DNA of the CDR3 is TGCGCCAGCAGCCAAGAACCCGGGCTGAGGACTGAAGCTTTCTTT. This translates into CASSQEPGLRTEAFF.

The chain links TRBV7-8 to TRBJ2-7, with D unclear. Trimming left V 5 bases short and J 3 bases short, with 11 bases between. This CDR3 comprises 13 residues. CDR1 and CDR2 (germline): SGHVS, FQNEAQ. The CDR3 loop reads CASSVGRDYEQYF. CDR3 DNA sequence: TGTGCCAGCAGCGTAGGCAGAGACTACGAGCAGTACTTC.

The rearrangement links TRBV3-1 to TRBJ1-6; unclear D gene. CDR1 and CDR2 (germline): LGHDT, YNNKEL (reference sequence). V lost 0 bases and J 8 bases, leaving 11 bases between the germline ends. The CDR3 is 15 amino acids. The CDR3 DNA reads as TGTGCCAGCAGCCAAGATCCGTCCGGCTATTCACCCCTCCACTTT. This sequence encodes CASSQDPSGYSPLHF. Complete variable domain (other parts from reference TRBV3-1 and TRBJ1-6): DTAVSQTPKYLVTQMGNDKSIKCEQNLGHDTMYWYKQDSKKFLKIMFSYNNKELIINETVPNRFSPKSPDKAHLNLHINSLELGDSAVYFCASSQDPSGYSPLHFGNGTRLTVT.

The chain has TRBV12-3 or TRBV12-4 and TRBJ2-7; possible D gene TRBD1, 6 bases. Trimming stripped 7 bases from V and 2 bases from J, with 9 bases between. The CDR3 length is 12 residues. The CDR3 here is CASMDSAYEQYF. DNA of the CDR3: TGTGCCAGCATGGACAGCGCCTACGAGCAGTACTTC.

This sequence joins TRBV28 and TRBJ1-1; no clear D. This CDR3 spans 11 amino acids. CDR1 MDHEN and CDR2 SYDVKM come from the germline V gene. The V end lost 11 bases, the J end lost 6 bases, and 13 bases lay between the germline ends. The CDR3 nucleotides are TGTGCCGGAAAGCTGGGCGCTGAAGCTTTCTTT. It yields the protein CAGKLGAEAFF.

CDR3 DNA sequence: TGTGCCACCAGTGACCAAGCTGCGGGGGGAACTTGGGATGAGCAGTTCTTC. The encoded protein is CATSDQAAGGTWDEQFF. This chain connects TRBV24-1 to TRBJ2-1, with TRBD2 identical over 8 bases. The trim removed 4 bases at V and 8 bases at J, leaving 15 bases unmatched. In germline, CDR1 is KGHDR, CDR2 SFDVKD. There are 17 residues in the CDR3.

This clonotype was seen a handful of times. The rearrangement links TRBV29-1 to TRBJ1-1; D is uncertain. This CDR3 has 11 amino acids. CDR1 is SQVTM, CDR2 ANQGSEA, per germline. V was shortened by 0 bases and J by 7 bases, with 6 bases between the two germline ends. The CDR3 nucleotides are TGCAGCGTTGAAGAGCTTATTGAAGCTTTCTTT. It translates to CSVEELIEAFF.

This clonotype was detected ten times or more. The rearrangement links TRBV6-2 or TRBV6-3 to TRBJ1-1; unclear D gene. Germline V lookup: CDR1 MNHEY, CDR2 SVGEGT. V lost 6 bases, J lost 2 bases, and 10 bases lay in between. The CDR3 runs to 13 residues. In DNA form, the CDR3 reads TGTGCCAGCAGACCCCCAGCTAACACTGAAGCTTTCTTT. This sequence encodes CASRPPANTEAFF.

This clonotype has a handful of counts. The rearrangement links TRBV14 to TRBJ1-2; TRBD1 aligns across 9 bases. Germline assignment: CDR1 SGHDN and CDR2 FVKESK. The CDR3 sequence is 16 residues long. V was pared by 0 bases and J by 6 bases, with 8 bases of the junction left unmatched. CDR3 residues: CASSQDWTTGGHGYTF. In DNA, the CDR3 is TGTGCCAGCAGCCAAGATTGGACTACAGGGGGCCATGGCTACACCTTC.

The chain uses TRBV7-6 and TRBJ2-7, with 10 bases lining up with TRBD1. This CDR3 has 15 residues. J gave up 3 bases and V 4 bases, and 6 bases lay outside the gene matches. Per germline, CDR1 SGHVS and CDR2 FNYEAQ. The CDR3 coding sequence is TGTGCCAGCAGCTCCGGGACAGGGGTCCTCTACGAGCAGTACTTC. This sequence encodes CASSSGTGVLYEQYF.

This clonotype was observed many times. The V and J genes are TRBV7-2 and TRBJ2-1; tentatively, D is TRBD2 (6 bases). Germline V gene lookup returns CDR1 SGHTA and CDR2 FQGNSA. With 6 bases removed from V and 0 bases from J, the gap between germline ends came to 18 bases. There are 17 residues in the CDR3. This CDR3 is CASRPTGLSSSYNEQFF. The CDR3 DNA reads TGTGCCAGCAGACCGACGGGACTTTCGAGCTCCTACAATGAGCAGTTCTTC.

CDR3 bases: TGTGCCACCAGCTCGGTCCGGGGGACAGATACGCAGTATTTT. Translating gives CATSSVRGTDTQYF. The chain combines TRBV15 with TRBJ2-3, with D maybe TRBD2 (6 bases). Germline V gene data show CDR1 as LNHNV and CDR2 as YYDKDF (reference sequence). The CDR3 consists of 14 residues. Deletions cut 5 bases from V and 3 bases from J, with 12 bases between. Combining the CDR3 with reference TRBV15 and TRBJ2-3 gives the whole variable domain DAMVIQNPRYQVTQFGKPVTLSCSQTLNHNVMYWYQQKSSQAPKLLFHYYDKDFNNEADTPDNFQSRRPNTSFCFLDIRSPGLGDTAMYLCATSSVRGTDTQYFGPGTRLTVL.

In this sample, this clonotype turned up many times. V and J are TRBV2 and TRBJ2-1; a weak D match, TRBD2 (5 bases). CDR1 is SNHLY, CDR2 FYNNEI, per germline. With 7 bases removed from V and 5 bases from J, the gap between germline ends came to 15 bases. The length of the CDR3 is 14 residues. This CDR3 is CASTIGLTHNEQFF. The CDR3 region has the DNA TGTGCCAGCACCATCGGACTCACCCACAATGAGCAGTTCTTC.

The rearrangement uses TRBV7-9 and TRBJ2-7; possible D gene TRBD2, 5 bases. CDR1 SEHNR and CDR2 FQNEAQ come from the germline V gene (reference sequence). CDR3 length: 16 residues. V dropped 4 bases and J dropped 2 bases, with 18 bases sitting between them. In nucleotides, the CDR3 is TGTGCCAGCAGCTCGGGAACTGGGATAGAGGCCTACGAGCAGTACTTC. This gives the protein CASSSGTGIEAYEQYF.